This TCR beta chain was recovered during a study of cytomegalovirus exposure and HLA in healthy donors. Whole-study findings and limits: Follow-up analysis found HLA locus-dependent TCR association rates, highest for DRB1 and lowest for HLA-C. Earlier results showed most TCR beta V segments being productive about 87% or about 30% of the time. Most of the CMV-associated TCR beta chains (in a later analysis) appeared to be HLA-restricted. According to the study, roughly 160 TCR beta chains were cytomegalovirus-associated.

This clone came up a few times. The antigen is not known. PCR involved 60 Vbeta and 13 Jbeta primers. The data were produced by immunoSEQ multiplex PCR, yet TCRdb's version contains in-frame clones alone and is incomplete. The sample holds 210,000 or so clones, around 79% seen once. The V gene's germline CDR1 is MNHNS and CDR2 SASEGT. There are 13 residues in the CDR3. The V gene lost 7 bases and the J gene lost 5 bases, with 12 bases spanning the gap. This receptor was obtained from a girl aged 2-10 years in good health and CMV-seronegative. The rearrangement uses TRBV6-1 and TRBJ2-1; D call uncertain. The specimen sequenced was PBMCs. CDR3 nucleotide sequence: TGTGCCAGCATCCTTAGTGCCCACAATGAGCAGTTCTTC. As protein: CASILSAHNEQFF.